This T cell receptor beta chain was sequenced in a study of blood T cell repertoires in COVID-19. Across the study: COVID-19 samples from acute and convalescent phases originated in the United States, Italy and Spain. Sample material is recorded as cDNA or gDNA derived from T cells, B-cell-depleted T cells, or PBMCs.

In its sample, this clone was seen a few times. Original data processing: Cell counts per sample came from amplifying reference gene primers. Measured with immunoSEQ multiplex PCR; TCRdb has only the in-frame clones, and not every one. V, J and clone size reflect that table, while D and trimming were determined from the DNA. Of about 110,000 clones in the sample, more than 65% were seen once. The CDR3 totals 13 residues. V lost 4 bases and J 10 bases, leaving 14 bases between the germline ends. Per the germline V gene, CDR1 is LNHDA and CDR2 is SQIVND (reference sequence). Sequenced sample: peripheral blood. The chain has TRBV19 and TRBJ2-1; D is possibly TRBD2 (6 bases). This clonotype was sampled from an elderly woman with acute or convalescent COVID-19. The CDR3 here is CASSTGGGGEQFF. The DNA for the CDR3 is TGTGCCAGTAGTACCGGGGGAGGCGGGGAGCAGTTCTTC. Using reference TRBV19 and TRBJ2-1 for the parts outside the CDR3, the full variable domain is DGGITQSPKYLFRKEGQNVTLSCEQNLNHDAMYWYRQDPGQGLRLIYYSQIVNDFQKGDIAEGYSVSREKKESFPLTVTSAQKNPTAFYLCASSTGGGGEQFFGPGTRLTVL.